The rows below give T cell receptor beta chains drawn from one sample of a study of T cell responses to AZD1222 COVID-19 vaccine. Repertoires were generated with immunoSEQ multiplex PCR, while TCRdb's copy carries only in-frame clones and drops some. The sample lists roughly 110,000 clones; roughly 90% were seen once. The material sequenced was peripheral blood, taken on day 0 of AZD1222 vaccination. The receptor set was obtained from an adult in good health. Both conserved end residues are part of each CDR3. D genes are given only for firm matches. Clone size is stated in some rows and not others, as once, few, many or a class when expanded.

J: TRBJ2-7
D: NA
size: NA
V: TRBV19
CDR3: CASSIDTRISSYEQYF
DNA: TGTGCCAGTAGTATAGATACCAGAATTAGCTCCTACGAGCAGTACTTC

J: TRBJ2-7
D: NA
size: few
V: TRBV4-3
CDR3: CASSLEQGTTYEQYF
DNA: TGCGCCAGCAGCCTAGAACAGGGTACCACCTACGAGCAGTACTTC

J: TRBJ1-1
D: NA
size: NA
V: TRBV4-1
CDR3: CASSQGGREAFF
DNA: TGCGCCAGCAGCCAGGGGGGGCGGGAAGCTTTCTTT

J: TRBJ1-6
D: NA
size: NA
V: TRBV10-3
CDR3: CAISDGQPSDNSPLHF
DNA: TGTGCCATCAGTGATGGACAACCTTCGGACAATTCACCCCTCCACTTT

J: TRBJ2-2
D: TRBD2
size: NA
V: TRBV7-2
CDR3: CASSFGTTWTGELFF
DNA: TGTGCCAGCAGCTTCGGGACTACGTGGACCGGGGAGCTGTTTTTT

J: TRBJ1-2
D: NA
size: NA
V: TRBV6-5
CDR3: CASSSPGPGGGGYTF
DNA: TGTGCCAGCAGTTCCCCGGGTCCGGGGGGGGGTGGCTACACCTTC

J: TRBJ1-2
D: NA
size: once
V: TRBV7-9
CDR3: CASSFGGGYGYTF
DNA: TGTGCCAGCAGCTTCGGAGGCGGCTATGGCTACACCTTC

J: TRBJ2-7
D: NA
size: NA
V: TRBV6-5
CDR3: CASSYSRRSSYEQYF
DNA: TGTGCCAGCAGTTACTCGAGGAGGAGCTCCTACGAGCAGTACTTC

J: TRBJ1-6
D: NA
size: NA
V: TRBV27
CDR3: CASSLKGTYNSPLHF
DNA: TGTGCCAGCAGTTTAAAGGGGACATATAATTCACCCCTCCACTTT

J: TRBJ2-1
D: TRBD1
size: NA
V: TRBV5-1
CDR3: CASSMGQEYNEQFF
DNA: TGCGCCAGCAGCATGGGACAGGAATACAATGAGCAGTTCTTC

J: TRBJ2-7
D: NA
size: NA
V: TRBV10-2
CDR3: CASGGGGSYEQYF
DNA: TGCGCCAGCGGGGGGGGCGGTTCCTACGAGCAGTACTTC

J: TRBJ1-6
D: NA
size: NA
V: TRBV25-1
CDR3: CASSDMSSYNSPLHF
DNA: TGTGCCAGCAGTGACATGAGCTCCTATAATTCACCCCTCCACTTT

J: TRBJ1-2
D: NA
size: NA
V: TRBV4-3
CDR3: CASSQDQVGGYGYTF
DNA: TGCGCCAGCAGCCAAGATCAAGTGGGAGGCTATGGCTACACCTTC

J: TRBJ2-1
D: NA
size: once
V: TRBV20-1
CDR3: CSASYGSSYNEQFF
DNA: TGCAGTGCTAGTTACGGGAGCTCCTACAATGAGCAGTTCTTC

J: TRBJ2-5
D: NA
size: NA
V: TRBV5-1
CDR3: CASSYQGETQYF
DNA: TGCGCCAGCAGCTACCAGGGAGAGACCCAGTACTTC

J: TRBJ2-7
D: NA
size: NA
V: TRBV18
CDR3: CASSPPGSYEQYF
DNA: TGTGCCAGCTCACCACCAGGGAGCTACGAGCAGTACTTC

J: TRBJ2-7
D: NA
size: NA
V: TRBV3-1/TRBV3-2
CDR3: CASSQTTFTYEQYF
DNA: TGTGCCAGCAGCCAGACGACTTTTACCTACGAGCAGTACTTC

J: TRBJ2-1
D: NA
size: few
V: TRBV24-1
CDR3: CATSDQRASTEPFSYNEQFF
DNA: TGTGCCACCAGTGACCAACGAGCGTCGACAGAGCCCTTCTCCTACAATGAGCAGTTCTTC

J: TRBJ1-2
D: TRBD1
size: once
V: TRBV5-1
CDR3: CASSPRTGGHYGYTF
DNA: TGCGCCAGCAGCCCCAGGACAGGGGGACACTATGGCTACACCTTC

J: TRBJ1-2
D: NA
size: NA
V: TRBV27
CDR3: CASSLGGSYGYTF
DNA: TGTGCCAGCAGTTTAGGGGGAAGCTATGGCTACACCTTC